These 30 T cell receptor beta chains were all obtained from the same sample, sequenced in a study of shared clonotypes between healthy human individuals. The table came from immunoSEQ multiplex PCR; TCRdb's copy has only in-frame clones and leaves some out. The sample carries 950,000 to 1,100,000 clones, about 80% recorded once. The specimen sequenced was memory CD4+ T cells from PBMCs. Noted subset: CD45RA-negative fraction. These receptors were collected from a man between 18 and 35 years old in good health. Some clones in this sample may be carry-over from other donors' samples.

The J gene is TRBJ2-7, the V gene TRBV10-1; D gene ambiguous. With 0 bases removed from V and 5 bases from J, the gap between germline ends came to 11 bases. CDR3 length: 14 amino acids. Germline CDR1 WNHNN, CDR2 SYGVQD (reference sequence). CDR3 nucleotides: TGCGCCAGCAGTGAGTCGGGCGGTGCCCACGAGCAGTACTTC. It specifies CASSESGGAHEQYF.

A word on this clone: The same CDR3 can be traced to other DNA sequences in this sample. The V gene is TRBV25-1, the J gene TRBJ1-3, with no clear D. The germline V and J ends were trimmed by 5 bases and 1 base, with 9 bases remaining between them. The CDR3 is 14 residues long. Germline loops: CDR1 MGHDK, CDR2 SYGVNS. CDR3 coding DNA: TGTGCCAGCAGTAGTGTGAGTTCTGGAAACACCATATATTTT. Protein: CASSSVSSGNTIYF.

This chain connects TRBV6-1 to TRBJ1-5, with D unclear. The CDR3 has 14 amino acids. The V gene lost 2 bases and the J gene lost 3 bases, with 8 bases spanning the gap. Germline V gives CDR1 MNHNS, CDR2 SASEGT. This CDR3 is CASSESGINQPQHF. The CDR3 DNA is TGTGCCAGCAGTGAATCAGGAATCAATCAGCCCCAGCATTTT.

The V and J genes are TRBV18 and TRBJ2-5; D is ambiguous. The V and J ends lost 3 bases and 1 base respectively, with 9 bases between them. The CDR3 totals 14 residues. Germline V gives CDR1 KGHSH, CDR2 LQKENI. DNA of the CDR3: TGTGCCAGCTCACCGCCGAGCTTCCAAGAGACCCAGTACTTC. Translated, it gives CASSPPSFQETQYF. Complete variable domain (other parts from reference TRBV18 and TRBJ2-5): NAGVMQNPRHLVRRRGQEARLRCSPMKGHSHVYWYRQLPEEGLKFMVYLQKENIIDESGMPKERFSAEFPKEGPSILRIQQVVRGDSAAYFCASSPPSFQETQYFGPGTRLLVL.

The rearrangement uses TRBV7-9 and TRBJ1-5; TRBD1 aligns across 8 bases. Germline lookup yields CDR1 SEHNR and CDR2 FQNEAQ (reference sequence). Trimming removed 5 bases from V and 4 bases from J; junction bases left unmatched: 10. The CDR3 sequence is 16 residues long. CDR3 amino acids: CASSPGQGPANQPQHF. For the CDR3, the DNA is TGTGCCAGCAGCCCCGGACAGGGTCCCGCAAATCAGCCCCAGCATTTT.

With regard to this clone: This CDR3 is also generated by other DNA sequences in the sample. The chain recombines TRBV7-9 with TRBJ1-1; D remains ambiguous. V was cut by 5 bases and J by 1 base, with 8 bases left in between. There are 13 residues in the CDR3. Germline CDR1 SEHNR, CDR2 FQNEAQ (reference sequence). CDR3 sequence: CASSPRANTEAFF. The CDR3 DNA is TGTGCCAGCAGCCCAAGGGCGAACACTGAAGCTTTCTTT.

In its sample, this clone was seen many times. Other nucleotide sequences in the sample specify the same CDR3. The CDR3 nucleotides read TGCGCCAGCAGCCAAGGACAGGTTCTTAATGAAAAACTGTTTTTT. This encodes CASSQGQVLNEKLFF. The V call is TRBV4-1, the J call TRBJ1-4; TRBD1 might be the D (6 bases). Trimming stripped 1 base from V and 4 bases from J, with 10 bases between. Per germline, CDR1 MGHRA and CDR2 YSYEKL. There are 15 residues in the CDR3.

J is TRBJ1-2 and V is TRBV2; possible D gene TRBD1, 6 bases. The CDR3 runs to 13 residues. The V gene lost 5 bases and the J gene lost 7 bases, with 14 bases spanning the gap. Germline CDR1 SNHLY, CDR2 FYNNEI. In nucleotides, the CDR3 is TGTGCCAGCAGTCAAGGGGGGGCAGGTGGCTACACCTTC. Its protein product is CASSQGGAGGYTF.

The V and J genes are TRBV5-1 and TRBJ2-7, with TRBD2 as a possible D gene (5 bases). The CDR3 runs to 13 residues. V lost 6 bases, J lost 0 bases, and 10 bases lay in between. CDR1 is SGHRS and CDR2 is YFSETQ in the germline V gene. CDR3 DNA sequence: TGCGCCAGCACCCCCGGGAACTCCTACGAGCAGTACTTC. Amino acid sequence: CASTPGNSYEQYF.

The chain carries TRBV5-4 and TRBJ2-3, with D perhaps TRBD1 (5 bases). The CDR3 spans 16 residues. V lost 2 bases and J 4 bases, leaving 17 bases between the germline ends. Looked up from germline, CDR1 is SGHNT and CDR2 is YYREEE (reference sequence). The CDR3 protein is CASSFPVGPAADTQYF. The DNA of the CDR3 is TGTGCCAGCAGCTTTCCGGTGGGGCCTGCGGCAGATACGCAGTATTTT.

This chain connects TRBV10-3 to TRBJ2-2; 10 bases line up with TRBD2. Germline V CDR1 and CDR2: ENHRY, SYGVKD. V trimming: 9 bases; J trimming: 5 bases; junction bases outside the gene matches: 6. The CDR3 spans 14 residues. The CDR3 region is CAITSGAGTGELFF. CDR3 DNA: TGTGCCATAACTAGCGGGGCGGGAACCGGGGAGCTGTTTTTT.

This chain joins TRBV5-8 and TRBJ1-1; D remains unclear. This CDR3 has 16 residues. V shed 0 bases and J shed 3 bases, with 15 bases lying between them. Germline CDR1 reads SGHTS; CDR2 reads YDEGEE. CDR3 DNA: TGTGCCAGCAGCTTGGTCGGAGGGTCGCGGTACACTGAAGCTTTCTTT. This encodes CASSLVGGSRYTEAFF.

The chain is built from TRBV28 and TRBJ1-2, with unresolved D. CDR1 and CDR2 (germline): MDHEN, SYDVKM. The CDR3 loop spans 14 amino acids. V was pared by 7 bases and J by 7 bases, with 19 bases between. CDR3 residues: CASTATERNAGYTF. The DNA of the CDR3 is TGTGCCAGCACCGCCACAGAAAGGAACGCTGGCTACACCTTC.

The chain combines TRBV10-3 with TRBJ1-3; D gene uncertain. V was pared by 0 bases and J by 1 base, with 7 bases between. Per germline, CDR1 ENHRY and CDR2 SYGVKD. This CDR3 is built from 15 residues. The chain's CDR3 is CAISESDGSGNTIYF. DNA for the CDR3: TGTGCCATCAGTGAGTCGGACGGATCTGGAAACACCATATATTTT.

In this sample, this clone turned up a few times. This chain links TRBV18 with TRBJ1-1, with D unclear. This CDR3 contains 14 residues. CDR1 KGHSH and CDR2 LQKENI come from the germline V gene. V lost 3 bases, J lost 0 bases, and 8 bases lay in between. The CDR3 loop reads CASSPIVMNTEAFF. CDR3 sequence (DNA): TGTGCCAGCTCACCGATAGTCATGAACACTGAAGCTTTCTTT.

V and J are TRBV5-1 and TRBJ1-5; no clear D gene. The V and J ends lost 4 bases and 7 bases respectively, with 18 bases between them. The CDR3 totals 15 residues. Germline V gives CDR1 SGHRS, CDR2 YFSETQ. This CDR3 reads CASSPGEFSVQPQHF. CDR3 DNA sequence: TGCGCCAGCAGCCCGGGAGAATTTAGCGTCCAGCCCCAGCATTTT.

The gene calls are TRBV2 and TRBJ2-3; D is perhaps TRBD2 (5 bases). V lost 8 bases to trimming and J lost 4 bases, with 22 bases between them. The germline V gene has CDR1 SNHLY and CDR2 FYNNEI. CDR3 length: 16 amino acids. The CDR3 nucleotides are TGTGCCAGCGGTCGAGGATATTCTAGCTTGGCAGATACGCAGTATTTT. Protein: CASGRGYSSLADTQYF.

CDR3 residues: CASSPRGDGGGNTIYF. The DNA for the CDR3 is TGTGCCAGCAGCCCCCGCGGGGACGGAGGGGGAAACACCATATATTTT. The chain carries TRBV9 and TRBJ1-3; D perhaps matches TRBD1 (5 bases). The germline V and J ends were trimmed by 4 bases and 4 bases, with 18 bases remaining between them. The CDR3 loop spans 16 amino acids. Germline CDR1 SGDLS, CDR2 YYNGEE.

V gene TRBV10-3 combines with J gene TRBJ2-3; 10 nucleotides align to TRBD2. Looked up from germline, CDR1 is ENHRY and CDR2 is SYGVKD. After removal of 10 bases from V and 6 bases from J, the junction contained 7 bases not matched to a gene. This CDR3 spans 13 amino acids. The CDR3 spells CATLAGVWDTQYF. As DNA, the CDR3 is TGTGCCACGCTAGCGGGAGTCTGGGATACGCAGTATTTT.

The V and J genes are TRBV11-3 and TRBJ2-3, with D perhaps matching TRBD1 (5 bases). CDR1 and CDR2 from the germline V gene are SGHNT and YENEEA. V was shortened by 5 bases and J by 2 bases, with 8 bases between the two germline ends. CDR3 length: 13 amino acids. The CDR3 loop reads CASSRQPTDTQYF. CDR3 bases: TGTGCCAGCAGCCGACAGCCCACAGATACGCAGTATTTT.

This chain uses TRBV7-8 with TRBJ1-1, with D unresolved. This CDR3 has 15 amino acids. Germline CDR1 reads SGHVS; CDR2 reads FQNEAQ. V lost 8 bases, J lost 1 base, and 17 bases lay in between. The CDR3 DNA follows: TGTGCCAGCCAGACCGGGTTCGAGGCGAACACTGAAGCTTTCTTT. It yields the protein CASQTGFEANTEAFF.

The chain combines TRBV9 with TRBJ1-1; TRBD1 might be the D (6 bases). The CDR3 is 13 residues long. Germline values: CDR1 SGDLS, CDR2 YYNGEE. Trimming pared 7 bases from V and 0 bases from J, leaving 10 bases between. DNA of the CDR3: TGTGCCAGCCGGGGGGCCATGAACACTGAAGCTTTCTTT. It encodes CASRGAMNTEAFF.

This clone was counted a single time. The chain joins TRBV19 to TRBJ1-5, with 10 bases aligning to TRBD1. The CDR3 is 13 residues long. Germline trimming cut 8 bases from V and 6 bases from J; bases unmatched to any gene: 4. Germline V gene sequence: CDR1 LNHDA, CDR2 SQIVND (reference sequence). CDR3 nucleotides: TGTGCCAGTCGGGACAGGGGCGTTCAGCCCCAGCATTTT. Its protein product is CASRDRGVQPQHF.

The chain employs TRBV6-5 and TRBJ1-3; D gene ambiguous. The germline gives CDR1 MNHEY, CDR2 SVGAGI. CDR3 size: 15 residues. V gave up 5 bases and J gave up 1 base, with 12 bases separating them. Here the CDR3 reads CASSPLGGSGNTIYF. In DNA, the CDR3 is TGTGCCAGCAGTCCCCTGGGCGGGTCTGGAAACACCATATATTTT.

The CDR3 loop is CASSPTGSNEQFF. The CDR3 coding sequence is TGTGCCAGCTCACCAACCGGGAGCAATGAGCAGTTCTTC. This chain joins TRBV18 and TRBJ2-1, with TRBD2 as a possible D gene (6 bases). V lost 2 bases and J 6 bases, leaving 8 bases between the germline ends. Germline V lookup: CDR1 KGHSH, CDR2 LQKENI. The CDR3 contains 13 residues.

The chain combines TRBV10-2 with TRBJ2-7, with 10 bases identical to TRBD1. The germline CDR1 and CDR2 sequences are WSHSY and SAAADI. The CDR3 has 14 amino acids. The J segment lost 6 bases and the V segment lost 3 bases, leaving 5 bases of the junction unmatched. The DNA for the CDR3 is TGCGCCAGCAGTGACGGGGGACAGGGGTCCGAGCAGTACTTC. Its translation: CASSDGGQGSEQYF.

This clone has a handful of counts. This sample also contains other DNA sequences that code for the same CDR3. The DNA for the CDR3 is TGTGCCAGCTCAGCAACAGGGAACACTGAAGCTTTCTTT. Translated, it gives CASSATGNTEAFF. The chain couples TRBV18 to TRBJ1-1, with D perhaps TRBD1 (5 bases). Trimming stripped 5 bases from V and 1 base from J, with 8 bases between. Germline loops: CDR1 KGHSH, CDR2 LQKENI. CDR3 size: 13 residues.

The CDR3 loop reads CASSSWGQPQHF. CDR3 sequence (DNA): TGTGCCAGCAGCTCCTGGGGGCAGCCCCAGCATTTT. V usage is TRBV7-2 and J usage is TRBJ1-5, with D possibly being TRBD1 (5 bases). V lost 4 bases and J 7 bases, leaving 8 bases between the germline ends. Germline V lookup: CDR1 SGHTA, CDR2 FQGNSA. This CDR3 comprises 12 residues.

The chain combines TRBV11-3 with TRBJ2-7, with D maybe TRBD1 (6 bases). The length of the CDR3 is 14 residues. V was clipped by 5 bases and J by 5 bases, with 16 bases between them. CDR1 and CDR2 from the germline V gene are SGHNT and YENEEA. The CDR3 spells CASSLTGSTHEQYF. CDR3 bases: TGTGCCAGCAGCCTTACAGGGTCGACCCACGAGCAGTACTTC.

Note on this clone: Other DNA variants within this sample encode the same CDR3. The rearrangement uses TRBV7-2 and TRBJ1-2; 7 positions match TRBD1. Trimming cost V 2 bases and J 4 bases; bases outside gene matches: 1. The CDR3 is 13 amino acids. In germline, CDR1 is SGHTA, CDR2 FQGNSA. CDR3 DNA sequence: TGTGCCAGCAGCTTAAGACAGGGCTATGGCTACACCTTC. Amino acids: CASSLRQGYGYTF.